Listed below are T cell receptor beta chains from one sample, sequenced in a study of Graves' ophthalmopathy and Graves' hyperthyroidism. From the multiplex PCR reads, TCRdb called clonotypes with MiXCR, one entry per CDR3 protein. The data contain approximately 210,000 distinct CDR3 sequences, roughly 27% of them singletons. The sample taken for sequencing was peripheral blood. These receptors came from a man in his forties or fifties with Graves' ophthalmopathy. Each CDR3 is given with its conserved first and last residue. D genes are given only for firm matches. Not every row has a clone size; where given, it reads once, few, many or a size class.

v_call	clone_size	d_call	cdr3_length	j_call	cdr3_aa	cdr3_nt
TRBV28	many	NA	16	TRBJ2-7	CASSSSGTLAHYEQYF	TGTGCCAGCAGCTCCTCTGGGACCCTAGCCCACTACGAGCAGTACTTC
TRBV27	many	NA	13	TRBJ1-6	CASSLQSYSPLHF	TGTGCCAGCAGTTTACAATCGTATTCACCCCTCCACTTT
TRBV7-2	many	NA	14	TRBJ1-6	CASSLGQRGSPLHF	TGTGCCAGCAGCTTAGGGCAGAGAGGCTCACCCCTCCACTTT
TRBV6-2/TRBV6-3	NA	NA	13	TRBJ1-5	CASRSISNQPQHF	TGTGCCAGCAGGAGTATTAGCAATCAGCCCCAGCATTTT
TRBV5-8	many	NA	11	TRBJ2-7	CASSSPGPSYF	TGTGCCAGCAGCTCGCCGGGGCCGTCTTACTTC
TRBV20-1	many	NA	14	TRBJ2-2	CSARKDRNTGELFF	TGCAGTGCTAGAAAAGACAGGAACACCGGGGAGCTGTTTTTT
TRBV6-2/TRBV6-3	NA	NA	18	TRBJ2-6	CASSYGFGRGSGANVLTF	TGTGCCAGCAGTTACGGGTTCGGCAGGGGTTCTGGGGCCAACGTCCTGACTTTC
TRBV12-3/TRBV12-4	once	NA	16	TRBJ1-5	CASTNPGPGGNQPQHF	TGTGCCAGCACCAACCCGGGGCCTGGAGGCAATCAGCCCCAGCATTTT
TRBV18	many	TRBD1	13	TRBJ1-1	CASSPDRFTEAFF	TGTGCCAGCTCACCGGACAGGTTCACTGAAGCTTTCTTT
TRBV6-1	NA	NA	12	TRBJ1-2	CASTGSAYGYTF	TGTGCCAGCACAGGGTCAGCCTATGGCTACACCTTC
TRBV28	many	TRBD1	13	TRBJ1-2	CASRTGGNYGYTF	TGTGCCAGCCGGACAGGGGGAAACTATGGCTACACCTTC
TRBV10-2	many	NA	14	TRBJ2-5	CASSERRFQGTQYF	TGCGCCAGCAGTGAGCGGCGGTTCCAAGGGACCCAGTACTTC
TRBV6-1	many	TRBD2	14	TRBJ2-7	CASTAASGTGEQYF	TGTGCCAGCACTGCGGCTAGCGGGACCGGCGAGCAGTACTTC
TRBV4-3	many	NA	16	TRBJ2-7	CASSQEPTGRSGEQYF	TGCGCCAGCAGCCAAGAACCCACAGGGAGGTCAGGGGAGCAGTACTTC
TRBV30	many	NA	15	TRBJ2-2	CAWSQMLGIAGELFF	TGTGCCTGGAGCCAAATGTTGGGGATCGCCGGGGAGCTGTTTTTT
TRBV6-5	NA	NA	13	TRBJ1-5	CASVTGIFQPQHF	TGTGCCAGCGTTACAGGGATTTTTCAGCCCCAGCATTTT
TRBV7-2	many	TRBD1	15	TRBJ2-2	CASSSGTGGTGELFF	TGTGCCAGCAGCTCCGGGACAGGGGGCACCGGGGAGCTGTTTTTT
TRBV10-2	many	NA	12	TRBJ2-5	CASSESVETQYF	TGCGCCAGCAGTGAGTCGGTCGAGACCCAGTACTTC
TRBV6-1	many	NA	14	TRBJ2-2	CATQGQGGAGELFF	TGTGCCACCCAGGGGCAGGGGGGGGCCGGGGAGCTGTTTTTT
TRBV18	many	NA	15	TRBJ2-7	CASSPRRDSSYEQYF	TGTGCCAGCTCACCCCGACGGGACTCCTCCTACGAGCAGTACTTC
TRBV6-1	many	NA	14	TRBJ1-5	CASSPGTSNQPQHF	TGTGCCAGCAGTCCAGGAACTAGCAATCAGCCCCAGCATTTT
TRBV6-2/TRBV6-3	once	NA	17	TRBJ2-2	CASSYELKNSYTGELFF	TGTGCCAGCAGTTACGAGCTAAAAAACTCGTACACCGGGGAGCTGTTTTTT
TRBV20-1	NA	NA	15	TRBJ1-1	CSARGRVVRGTEAFF	TGCAGTGCTAGAGGCCGGGTTGTTCGGGGCACTGAAGCTTTCTTT
TRBV6-1	few	TRBD1	13	TRBJ1-5	CASSEQGVRPQHF	TGTGCCAGCAGTGAGCAGGGGGTCCGGCCCCAGCATTTT
TRBV25-1	many	TRBD1	13	TRBJ2-5	CASSGDRGETQYF	TGTGCCAGCAGTGGGGACAGGGGTGAGACCCAGTACTTC
TRBV11-2	many	TRBD1	15	TRBJ2-5	CASSAPGTVQETQYF	TGTGCCAGCAGCGCGCCCGGGACAGTCCAAGAGACCCAGTACTTC
TRBV6-2/TRBV6-3	many	TRBD2	15	TRBJ2-2	CASSTTSGGTGELFF	TGTGCCAGCAGTACAACTAGCGGGGGTACCGGGGAGCTGTTTTTT
TRBV11-2	NA	TRBD1	16	TRBJ2-7	CASSLIPGQGSYEQYF	TGTGCCAGCAGCTTAATCCCCGGACAGGGGTCCTACGAGCAGTACTTC
TRBV10-3	many	NA	14	TRBJ1-6	CAISAGVGNSPLHF	TGTGCCATCAGTGCAGGGGTAGGAAATTCACCCCTCCACTTT
TRBV6-1	many	NA	16	TRBJ2-7	CASSGPQTRGTYEQYF	TGTGCCAGCAGTGGGCCCCAGACCCGCGGCACCTACGAGCAGTACTTC
TRBV6-4	NA	NA	14	TRBJ2-2	CASSEMGGHGELFF	TGTGCCAGCAGTGAGATGGGGGGCCACGGGGAGCTGTTTTTT
TRBV28	NA	NA	13	TRBJ2-7	CASTQTPGYEQYF	TGTGCCAGCACCCAAACTCCGGGCTACGAGCAGTACTTC
TRBV9	many	NA	13	TRBJ1-1	CASSVGETSEAFF	TGTGCCAGCAGCGTGGGGGAAACCTCTGAAGCTTTCTTT
TRBV28	NA	NA	13	TRBJ1-1	CASSWRVTAEAFF	TGTGCCAGCAGCTGGCGGGTAACAGCTGAAGCTTTCTTT
TRBV20-1	NA	TRBD2	15	TRBJ2-7	CSAWTSGRPAYEQYF	TGCAGTGCGTGGACTAGCGGGAGGCCTGCCTACGAGCAGTACTTC
TRBV28	NA	NA	12	TRBJ2-5	CASRLGRQTQYF	TGTGCCAGCAGACTAGGGCGACAGACCCAGTACTTC
TRBV7-2	NA	TRBD1	14	TRBJ2-7	CASSRGQGRGEQYF	TGTGCCAGCAGCCGCGGACAGGGACGTGGCGAGCAGTACTTC
TRBV12-5	many	NA	13	TRBJ2-5	CASGWAQQETQYF	TGTGCTAGTGGTTGGGCTCAGCAAGAGACCCAGTACTTC
TRBV9	NA	NA	11	TRBJ1-1	CASSFGPEAFF	TGTGCCAGCAGTTTCGGCCCTGAAGCTTTCTTT
TRBV12-3/TRBV12-4	many	NA	15	TRBJ2-7	CASSLVTGRPYEQYF	TGTGCCAGCAGTCTAGTTACAGGGAGACCCTACGAGCAGTACTTC
TRBV14	many	TRBD1	15	TRBJ2-2	CASSFDRVRTGELFF	TGTGCCAGCAGCTTCGACAGGGTCCGCACCGGGGAGCTGTTTTTT
TRBV19	many	TRBD1	16	TRBJ1-5	CASSIRTGRGNQPQHF	TGTGCCAGTAGTATACGGACAGGGAGGGGCAATCAGCCCCAGCATTTT
TRBV3-1	NA	TRBD1	17	TRBJ1-6	CASSQDGTGEVNSPLHF	TGTGCCAGCAGCCAAGACGGGACAGGGGAAGTTAATTCACCCCTCCACTTT
TRBV3-1	many	NA	14	TRBJ2-2	CASSLSPQTGELFF	TGTGCCAGCAGCCTTAGCCCGCAGACCGGGGAGCTGTTTTTT
TRBV6-4	many	TRBD2	15	TRBJ2-7	CASTISGANSYEQYF	TGTGCCAGCACCATTAGCGGGGCGAACTCCTACGAGCAGTACTTC
TRBV4-1	many	NA	14	TRBJ2-7	CASSQDTFSYEQYF	TGCGCCAGCAGCCAAGACACCTTCTCCTACGAGCAGTACTTC
TRBV7-2	NA	NA	14	TRBJ2-7	CASSLGGGPREQYF	TGTGCCAGCAGCTTAGGAGGGGGTCCCCGGGAGCAGTACTTC
TRBV28	few	NA	13	TRBJ2-7	CASSSVLTYEQYF	TGTGCCAGCAGTTCCGTCCTGACCTACGAGCAGTACTTC
TRBV6-2/TRBV6-3	NA	NA	14	TRBJ1-1	CASSLLGVWDEAFF	TGTGCCAGCAGTCTCTTGGGAGTTTGGGATGAAGCTTTCTTT
TRBV27	many	NA	13	TRBJ1-6	CASSFIGDSPLHF	TGTGCCAGCAGTTTTATAGGGGATTCACCCCTCCACTTT